These T cell receptor beta chains were read from a single sample in a study of blood T cell repertoires in COVID-19. Data came from immunoSEQ multiplex PCR; TCRdb stores just in-frame clones and leaves some out. Of about 330,000 clones listed, about 91% are singletons. Input material: peripheral blood. The source of these receptors is a man aged 30-40 years with COVID-19, enrolled during active disease. CDR3s include the opening cysteine and the closing phenylalanine or tryptophan. The order of the fields is D gene, V gene, clone size, J gene, CDR3 DNA, CDR3 protein. The D gene is left open where the match is weak. Not all rows give a size; the values are once, few, many and, for expanded clones, a class.

TRBD2	TRBV2	once	TRBJ2-5	TGTGCCAGCAGTGACATTCTAGCGGGGGATGAGACCCAGTACTTC	CASSDILAGDETQYF
-	TRBV12-3/TRBV12-4	-	TRBJ2-7	TGTGCCAGCAGTTCCCCCCCCAGCGAGCAGTACTTC	CASSSPPSEQYF
-	TRBV23-1	-	TRBJ1-2	TGCGCCAACGGACAGACCTATGGCTACACCTTC	CANGQTYGYTF
-	TRBV2	-	TRBJ2-1	TGTGCCAGCAGTGTTTCCCCGGGACTTTACAATGAGCAGTTCTTC	CASSVSPGLYNEQFF
TRBD1	TRBV5-8	-	TRBJ1-4	TGTGCCAGCAGCTGGGGACAGGGCGGGGAAAAACTGTTTTTT	CASSWGQGGEKLFF
-	TRBV6-5	-	TRBJ2-5	TGTGCCAGGGGGGGGGCGGAGTCGATCCAAGAGACCCAGTACTTC	CARGGAESIQETQYF
-	TRBV6-5	-	TRBJ1-6	TGTGCCAGCGCGGTGGGGGGTTTGACACCCCTCCACTTT	CASAVGGLTPLHF
-	TRBV7-2	-	TRBJ2-6	TGTGCCAGCAGCTTAGTGGGCGGGTCCGGGGCCAACGTCCTGACTTTC	CASSLVGGSGANVLTF
-	TRBV9	-	TRBJ2-1	TGTGCCAGCAGCGTCGACTTAAGCTCCTACAATGAGCAGTTCTTC	CASSVDLSSYNEQFF
-	TRBV4-2	-	TRBJ2-7	TGTGCCAGCAGCCAAGAGCGGGTCGGCTCCTACGAGCAGTACTTC	CASSQERVGSYEQYF
TRBD2	TRBV3-1/TRBV3-2	-	TRBJ2-5	TGTGCCAGCAGCCAAGATCAGACTTCGGCTAGCGGGAGAGAAAGGACACAAGAGACCCAGTACTTC	CASSQDQTSASGRERTQETQYF
-	TRBV2	-	TRBJ2-7	TGTGCCAGCAGTGCTCAGGGTTGGGAGCAGTACTTC	CASSAQGWEQYF
TRBD2	TRBV6-2/TRBV6-3	-	TRBJ2-1	TGTGCCAGCAGTTACTCGAGTCTCGGGGGGTACAATGAGCAGTTCTTC	CASSYSSLGGYNEQFF
TRBD1	TRBV25-1	-	TRBJ1-2	TGTGCCAGCAGTGCCGAGGCAGGGGGCAACTATGGCTACACCTTC	CASSAEAGGNYGYTF
TRBD1	TRBV5-4	few	TRBJ1-2	TGTGCCAGCAGCTTGACAGGGGGCACGTTTGGCTACACCTTC	CASSLTGGTFGYTF
TRBD2	TRBV24-1	-	TRBJ2-7	TGTGGGTCGGCGGGAGACAGCAACAACGAGCAGTACTTC	CGSAGDSNNEQYF
TRBD1	TRBV19	-	TRBJ2-2	TGTGCCAGTAGACAGGGGGCGCGGAACACCGGGGAGCTGTTTTTT	CASRQGARNTGELFF
TRBD1	TRBV18	-	TRBJ1-3	TGTGCCAGCTCACCACCGACAGGGAAAGAGGGAAACACCATATATTTT	CASSPPTGKEGNTIYF
-	TRBV29-1	-	TRBJ2-6	TGCAGCGTTTTTACAGGCGGGGCCAACGTCCTGACTTTC	CSVFTGGANVLTF
-	TRBV19	-	TRBJ2-5	TGTGCCAGTAGTCCCCGGGGGATGGTGGAGACCCAGTACTTC	CASSPRGMVETQYF
-	TRBV27	-	TRBJ1-1	TGTGCCAGCAGTCTCTGGACAGACGTGAACACTGAAGCTTTCTTT	CASSLWTDVNTEAFF
-	TRBV7-9	-	TRBJ1-5	TGTGCCAGCAGCCCGCTAACAGGGATTAGCAATCAGCCCCAGCATTTT	CASSPLTGISNQPQHF
-	TRBV6-2/TRBV6-3	-	TRBJ1-5	TGTGCCAGCAGTTACTCGGAGGGTCCTGGTCAGCCCCAGCATTTT	CASSYSEGPGQPQHF
TRBD2	TRBV7-2	-	TRBJ2-5	TGTGCCAGCAGCCATACGGGGGGGCCCCAAGAGACCCAGTACTTC	CASSHTGGPQETQYF
TRBD1	TRBV27	-	TRBJ2-7	TGTGCCAGCAGTGCATACCGGGACAGAACCTACGAGCAGTACTTC	CASSAYRDRTYEQYF
TRBD1	TRBV7-2	-	TRBJ1-4	TGTGCCAGCAGCGTGGGACAGTTCGACGAAAAACTGTTTTTT	CASSVGQFDEKLFF
-	TRBV12-5	-	TRBJ2-2	TGTGCTAGTGGTCTGGGTTTCGGAGGCAACACCGGGGAGCTGTTTTTT	CASGLGFGGNTGELFF
-	TRBV6-1	few	TRBJ2-7	TGTGCCAGCAGTGAAGGCAGTTTCATGGGCCAGCAGTACTTC	CASSEGSFMGQQYF
-	TRBV18	once	TRBJ2-7	TGTGCCAGCTCACCTTCTGTGGAGGCCTACGAGCAGTACTTC	CASSPSVEAYEQYF
-	TRBV7-2	-	TRBJ2-3	TGTGCCAGCAGCTTATATAGTCAGGGTGTAGATACGCAGTATTTT	CASSLYSQGVDTQYF
-	TRBV9	many	TRBJ1-6	TGTGCCAGCAGCACTATGGGGGGTAATTCACCCCTCCACTTT	CASSTMGGNSPLHF
TRBD1	TRBV15	-	TRBJ2-5	TGTGCCACCAGCCCGCGGACAGGGGAAGAGACCCAGTACTTC	CATSPRTGEETQYF
-	TRBV30	-	TRBJ1-1	TGTGCCTGGAGTGTACTCCGAAACAGGGTAGGGAACACTGAAGCTTTCTTT	CAWSVLRNRVGNTEAFF
-	TRBV6-5	-	TRBJ1-5	TGTGCCAGCAAAGGCGGGTTAAACAATCAGCCCCAGCATTTT	CASKGGLNNQPQHF
TRBD1	TRBV6-5	-	TRBJ1-2	TGTGCCAGCAGTTACTATAAACAGGGGGGTTATGGCTACACCTTC	CASSYYKQGGYGYTF
TRBD2	TRBV7-2	-	TRBJ2-7	TGTGCCAGCAGCTTAGGGCAGCGGGGGGATATCTACGAGCAGTACTTC	CASSLGQRGDIYEQYF
-	TRBV7-9	-	TRBJ1-4	TGTGCCAGCAGCTTAGTGTTGGGGGACTTAAATGAAAAACTGTTTTTT	CASSLVLGDLNEKLFF
-	TRBV2	-	TRBJ1-1	TGTGCCAGCATGGGCACAGTGAACACTGAAGCTTTCTTT	CASMGTVNTEAFF
TRBD2	TRBV6-5	-	TRBJ2-1	TGTGCCAGCAGGGATACCGGGACTAGCGGGAAGCAGTTCTTC	CASRDTGTSGKQFF
-	TRBV18	-	TRBJ1-1	TGTGCCAGCTCAGCCTACCAGGCTTGGAACACTGAAGCTTTCTTT	CASSAYQAWNTEAFF
TRBD1	TRBV28	-	TRBJ2-3	TGTGCCAGCAAGACAGGGTCCGATACGCAGTATTTT	CASKTGSDTQYF
-	TRBV27	once	TRBJ1-2	TGTGCCAGCAGCAATTTCCAGGGTAACGGTGGCTACACCTTC	CASSNFQGNGGYTF
TRBD1	TRBV19	few	TRBJ1-5	TGTGCCAGTAGTATAGTACCACAGGGGAATCAGCCCCAGCATTTT	CASSIVPQGNQPQHF
-	TRBV30	-	TRBJ1-1	TGTGCCTGGAGTGTGTCGGTGGAAGCTTTCTTT	CAWSVSVEAFF